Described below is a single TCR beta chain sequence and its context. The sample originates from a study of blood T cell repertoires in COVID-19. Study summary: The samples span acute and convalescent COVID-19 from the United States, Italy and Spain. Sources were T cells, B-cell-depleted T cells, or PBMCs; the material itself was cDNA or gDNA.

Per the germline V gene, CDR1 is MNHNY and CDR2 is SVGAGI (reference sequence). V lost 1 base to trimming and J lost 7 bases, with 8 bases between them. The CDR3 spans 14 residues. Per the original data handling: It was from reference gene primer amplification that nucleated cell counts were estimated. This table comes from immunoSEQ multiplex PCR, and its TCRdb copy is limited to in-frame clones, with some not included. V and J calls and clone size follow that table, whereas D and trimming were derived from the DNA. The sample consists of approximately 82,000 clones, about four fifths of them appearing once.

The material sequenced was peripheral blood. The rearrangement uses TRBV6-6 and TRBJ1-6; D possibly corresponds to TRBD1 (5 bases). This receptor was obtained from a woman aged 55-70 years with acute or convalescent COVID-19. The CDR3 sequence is CASSYWGSNSPLHF. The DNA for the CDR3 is TGTGCCAGCAGTTACTGGGGCTCGAATTCACCCCTCCACTTT.